One and the same sample provided the 21 T cell receptor beta chains below, sequenced in a study of metastatic and nonmetastatic thyroid tumors. Nobody among the patients had been given any treatment before thyroid surgery. Using MiXCR, TCRdb reanalyzed the PCR reads. In the table there are 19,000 or so clones, 25% to 35% of which are singletons. Input material: tumor tissue. The receptors were sampled from a female donor with papillary thyroid cancer or a benign thyroid nodule (not recorded which). Some clones in this sample may be carry-over from other donors' samples.

By share of the sample, this clone is large. In DNA, the CDR3 is TGTGCCAGCAGCCCGGGACTAGCCCCTATCGGGGAGGAGCAGTACTTC. Translated, it gives CASSPGLAPIGEEQYF. V usage is TRBV3-1 and J usage is TRBJ2-7, with TRBD2 identical over 9 bases. The CDR3 runs 16 residues. V gave up 4 bases and J gave up 7 bases; unmatched junction bases: 14. Germline loops: CDR1 LGHDT, CDR2 YNNKEL (reference sequence).

The chain uses TRBV6-2 or TRBV6-3 and TRBJ2-7, with 10 nucleotides matching TRBD2. This CDR3 contains 12 residues. CDR1 and CDR2 (germline): MNHEY, SVGEGT. V lost 6 bases and J lost 6; bases outside the gene matches: 2. The CDR3 spells CASRAGGGEQYF. Here the CDR3 DNA reads TGTGCCAGCAGAGCGGGAGGGGGCGAGCAGTACTTC.

Notes on this clone: Sequence at one end of the junction differs from germline and may be a read error. This chain links TRBV6-2 or TRBV6-3 with TRBJ2-2, with 7 bases identical to TRBD1. The CDR3 extends over 17 amino acids. The germline CDR1 and CDR2 sequences are MNHEY and SVGEGT. This chain's CDR3 is CASSYPFDRENTWELFF. The CDR3 DNA sequence: TGTGCCAGCAGTTACCCGTTTGACAGGGAGAACACCTGGGAGCTGTTTTTT.

This clone was observed a few times. The V gene is TRBV9, the J gene TRBJ1-2; possible D gene TRBD1, 5 bases. The germline V gene has CDR1 SGDLS and CDR2 YYNGEE. The CDR3 is 14 residues long. With 3 bases removed from V and 4 bases from J, the gap between germline ends came to 13 bases. CDR3 DNA sequence: TGTGCCAGCAGCGCGGGGGGAGGGGCCTATGGCTACACCTTC. This encodes CASSAGGGAYGYTF.

The sample holds a few counts of this clone. A read error may produce the germline difference seen at one junction end. This sample also contains other DNA sequences that code for the same CDR3. This chain links TRBV28 with TRBJ1-2, with D uncertain. The CDR3 totals 13 residues. Germline V gene data show CDR1 as MDHEN and CDR2 as SYDVKM. CDR3 sequence reads: CASTPFRGYGYTF. CDR3 bases: TGTGCCAGCACCCCCTTTCGGGGATATGGATACACCTTC.

The chain links TRBV28 to TRBJ2-7; TRBD1 matches 8 bases. With 4 bases clipped from V and 7 bases from J, the junction kept 6 bases outside the gene matches. The CDR3 length is 13 residues. Germline V gene lookup returns CDR1 MDHEN and CDR2 SYDVKM. Written as DNA, the CDR3 is TGTGCCAGCAGTTGGCAGGGGGCGAATGAGCAGTACTTC. Its protein is CASSWQGANEQYF.

In this sample, this clone turned up many times. This chain uses TRBV20-1 with TRBJ2-3; 7 bases map to TRBD2. The V gene end was trimmed by 4 bases and the J gene end by 0 bases; junction bases not matched to a gene: 7. The CDR3 is 15 amino acids. From germline, CDR1 is DFQATT and CDR2 SNEGSKA (reference sequence). The CDR3 nucleotides are TGCAGTGCTACCCCCCGGGAGGAAAGCACAGATACGCAGTATTTT. This codes for CSATPREESTDTQYF.

A note on this clone: The junction and the germline gene differ at one end; a read error may be behind it. The rearrangement joins TRBV6-5 to TRBJ1-4, with TRBD1 matching over 8 bases. The germline CDR1 and CDR2 sequences are MNHEY and SVGAGI. This CDR3 comprises 16 residues. CDR3 residues: CASIYAAGQVDEKLFF. In DNA form, the CDR3 reads TGTGCCAGCATTTACGCGGCGGGACAGGTGGATGAAAAACTGTTTTTT.

The chain carries TRBV12-3 or TRBV12-4 and TRBJ2-3; 9 positions match TRBD2. V lost 4 bases, J lost 2 bases, and 7 bases stayed unmatched. The CDR3 loop spans 16 amino acids. This CDR3 is CASSSSTSGSTDTQYF. CDR3 DNA sequence: TGTGCCAGCAGTTCCTCGACTAGCGGTTCCACAGATACGCAGTATTTT.

This clone was seen many times. The chain uses TRBV2 and TRBJ1-2; TRBD1 agrees at 9 bases. The CDR3 has 13 residues. With 8 bases clipped from V and 6 bases from J, the junction kept 7 bases outside the gene matches. CDR1 and CDR2 from the germline V gene are SNHLY and FYNNEI. In DNA, the CDR3 is TGTGCCAGCGCGCGGGACAGGGATCATGGCTACACCTTC. This encodes CASARDRDHGYTF.

Many counts were recorded for this clone. The chain has TRBV11-2 and TRBJ2-3, with a tentative D call TRBD1 (5 bases). CDR1 SGHAT and CDR2 FQNNGV come from the germline V gene. Trimming removed 2 bases from V and 1 base from J, with 10 bases in between. The CDR3 is 15 residues long. Here the CDR3 DNA reads TGTGCCAGCAGCTTAATAGGGGTCGGCACAGATACGCAGTATTTT. Its protein product is CASSLIGVGTDTQYF.

This clone was detected many times. The chain has TRBV19 and TRBJ2-3; 9 positions match TRBD2. J gave up 1 base and V 4 bases, and 9 bases lay outside the gene matches. The CDR3 extends over 17 amino acids. Germline CDR1 is LNHDA and CDR2 is SQIVND (reference sequence). CDR3 protein: CASSKSSGRLGTDTQYF. In nucleotides, the CDR3 is TGTGCCAGTAGTAAAAGTAGCGGGAGACTTGGCACAGATACGCAGTATTTT.

The chain combines TRBV7-2 with TRBJ1-1; D gene ambiguous. Germline V CDR1 and CDR2: SGHTA, FQGNSA. V was pared by 2 bases and J by 1 base, with 2 bases between. The CDR3 totals 12 residues. The CDR3 protein is CASSLTNTEAFF. The CDR3 DNA reads as TGTGCCAGCAGCTTAACGAACACTGAAGCTTTCTTT.

J is TRBJ2-7 and V is TRBV5-6, with D possibly being TRBD1 (5 bases). V lost 1 base, J lost 2 bases, and 13 bases lay in between. The CDR3 extends over 15 amino acids. Germline V CDR1 and CDR2: SGHDT, YYEEEE. The CDR3 DNA sequence: TGTGCCAGCAGCTTGTGGTGGCAGGGAACCTACGAGCAGTACTTC. As protein: CASSLWWQGTYEQYF.

This clone was seen many times. This sequence joins TRBV5-1 and TRBJ1-5; 10 bases fit TRBD1. The CDR3 totals 15 residues. The trim removed 4 bases at V and 7 bases at J, leaving 8 bases unmatched. Germline values: CDR1 SGHRS, CDR2 YFSETQ. CDR3 amino acids: CASSPEGDRGQPQHF. CDR3 DNA: TGCGCCAGCAGCCCCGAGGGGGACAGGGGCCAGCCCCAGCATTTT.

This clone was detected ten times or more. The V call is TRBV2, the J call TRBJ2-7; TRBD1 matches at 11 bases. The V gene end was trimmed by 4 bases and the J gene end by 6 bases; junction bases not matched to a gene: 20. There are 19 residues in the CDR3. Germline CDR1 SNHLY, CDR2 FYNNEI. CDR3 loop: CASSAGQGAPGVRLGEQYF. The CDR3 bases are TGTGCCAGCAGTGCCGGACAGGGGGCGCCCGGAGTGAGACTCGGCGAGCAGTACTTC. The entire variable domain, with the rest obtained from reference TRBV2 and TRBJ2-7, is as follows: EPEVTQTPSHQVTQMGQEVILRCVPISNHLYFYWYRQILGQKVEFLVSFYNNEISEKSEIFDDQFSVERPDGSNFTLKIRSTKLEDSAMYFCASSAGQGAPGVRLGEQYFGPGTRLTVT.

This clone occurred many times. CDR3 protein: CAWSVLGLQRGFGELFF. The CDR3 DNA follows: TGTGCCTGGAGTGTCCTGGGACTACAACGGGGTTTCGGGGAGCTGTTTTTT. The chain uses TRBV30 and TRBJ2-2, with 7 bases identical to TRBD2. After removal of 0 bases from V and 7 bases from J, the junction contained 14 bases not matched to a gene. CDR3 length equals 17 residues. The germline gives CDR1 GTSNPN, CDR2 SVGIG (reference sequence).

The chain combines TRBV6-1 with TRBJ1-2, with 7 bases fitting TRBD1. The J segment lost 0 bases and the V segment lost 5 bases, leaving 9 bases of the junction unmatched. The length of the CDR3 is 16 residues. CDR1 and CDR2 (germline): MNHNS, SASEGT. CDR3 region: CASSPRGGVTNYGYTF. CDR3 sequence (DNA): TGTGCCAGCAGTCCCAGGGGGGGGGTTACTAACTATGGCTACACCTTC.

J is TRBJ1-1 and V is TRBV7-9; no reliable D call. V lost 2 bases and J lost 6, with 16 bases in between. The CDR3 has 15 amino acids. Germline assignment: CDR1 SEHNR and CDR2 FQNEAQ (reference sequence). The CDR3 reads CASSLWFMGYAEAFF. The CDR3 nucleotides are TGTGCCAGCAGCTTATGGTTCATGGGGTACGCTGAAGCTTTCTTT.

This chain joins TRBV12-3 or TRBV12-4 and TRBJ2-5; a weak D match, TRBD2 (6 bases). The ends were cut back, 6 bases at V and 5 bases at J, with 19 bases in the middle. The CDR3 is 15 residues long. CDR3 bases: TGTGCCAGCAGCTCTATACCGGGAGAGCGGGAGACCCAGTACTTC. It yields the protein CASSSIPGERETQYF.

This clone has just a few counts. The V gene is TRBV2, the J gene TRBJ2-3; no clear D gene. The CDR3 loop spans 12 amino acids. The V end lost 5 bases, the J end lost 1 base, and 4 bases lay between the germline ends. CDR1 and CDR2 from the germline V gene are SNHLY and FYNNEI. This CDR3 reads CASSSGTDTQYF. CDR3 coding DNA: TGTGCCAGCAGTAGCGGCACAGATACGCAGTATTTT.